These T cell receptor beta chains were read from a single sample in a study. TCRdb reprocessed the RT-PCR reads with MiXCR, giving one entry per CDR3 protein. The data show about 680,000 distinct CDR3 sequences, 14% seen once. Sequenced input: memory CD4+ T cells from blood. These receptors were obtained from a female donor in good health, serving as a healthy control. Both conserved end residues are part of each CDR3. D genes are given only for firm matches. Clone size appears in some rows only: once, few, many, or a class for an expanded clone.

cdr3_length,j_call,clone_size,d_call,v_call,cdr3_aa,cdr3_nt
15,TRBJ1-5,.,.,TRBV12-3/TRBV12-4,CASSLGTLSNQPQHF,TGTGCCAGCAGTTTAGGGACACTTAGCAATCAGCCCCAGCATTTT
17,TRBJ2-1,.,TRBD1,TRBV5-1,CASSSDRGEWRNNEQFF,TGCGCCAGCAGCTCCGACAGGGGGGAATGGAGAAACAATGAGCAGTTCTTC
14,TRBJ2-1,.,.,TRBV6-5,CASKRSPQNNEQFF,TGTGCCAGCAAGCGGTCCCCACAGAACAATGAGCAGTTCTTC
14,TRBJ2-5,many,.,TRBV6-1,CASSQGGPGETQYF,TGTGCCAGCAGTCAGGGGGGCCCGGGAGAGACCCAGTACTTC
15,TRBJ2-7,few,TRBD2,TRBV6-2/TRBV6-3,CASRRPSGGTYEQYF,TGTGCCAGCAGGCGTCCTAGCGGGGGTACCTACGAGCAGTACTTC
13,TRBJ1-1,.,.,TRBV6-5,CASKGRAYGEAFF,TGTGCCAGTAAGGGCAGAGCGTATGGTGAAGCTTTCTTT
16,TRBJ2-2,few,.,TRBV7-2,CASSLGLTTNTGELFF,TGTGCCAGCAGCTTAGGTTTGACAACGAACACCGGGGAGCTGTTTTTT
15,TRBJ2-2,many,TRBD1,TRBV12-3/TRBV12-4,CASTPGTGGIGELFF,TGTGCCAGCACCCCGGGTACAGGGGGGATCGGGGAGCTGTTTTTT
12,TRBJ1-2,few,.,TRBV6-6,CASRQGSEGYTF,TGTGCCAGCAGACAGGGAAGCGAGGGCTACACCTTC
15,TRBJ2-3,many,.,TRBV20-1,CSARPSTYSTDTQYF,TGCAGTGCTAGACCATCGACTTATAGCACAGATACGCAGTATTTT
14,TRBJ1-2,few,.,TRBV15,CATSTEVGPDGYTF,TGTGCCACCAGCACCGAAGTGGGACCGGATGGCTACACCTTC
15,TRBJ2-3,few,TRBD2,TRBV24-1,CATSMSGRGADTQYF,TGTGCCACCAGCATGAGCGGGAGGGGCGCAGATACGCAGTATTTT
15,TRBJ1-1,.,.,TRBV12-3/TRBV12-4,CASSLYGGGDTEAFF,TGTGCCAGCAGTTTATATGGGGGAGGGGACACTGAAGCTTTCTTT
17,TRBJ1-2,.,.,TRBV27,CASSLNGGGRMSYGYTF,TGTGCCAGCAGTTTAAACGGAGGGGGGAGGATGAGCTATGGCTACACCTTC